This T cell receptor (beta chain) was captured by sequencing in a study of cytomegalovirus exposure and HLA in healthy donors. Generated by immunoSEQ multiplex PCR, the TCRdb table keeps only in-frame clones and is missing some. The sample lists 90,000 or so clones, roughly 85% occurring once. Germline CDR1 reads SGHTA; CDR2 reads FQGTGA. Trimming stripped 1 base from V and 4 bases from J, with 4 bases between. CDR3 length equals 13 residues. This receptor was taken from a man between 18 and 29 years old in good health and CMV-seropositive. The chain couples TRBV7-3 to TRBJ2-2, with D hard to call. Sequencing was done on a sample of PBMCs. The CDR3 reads CASSLRPTGELFF. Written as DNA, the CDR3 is TGTGCCAGCAGCTTAAGGCCCACCGGGGAGCTGTTTTTT.